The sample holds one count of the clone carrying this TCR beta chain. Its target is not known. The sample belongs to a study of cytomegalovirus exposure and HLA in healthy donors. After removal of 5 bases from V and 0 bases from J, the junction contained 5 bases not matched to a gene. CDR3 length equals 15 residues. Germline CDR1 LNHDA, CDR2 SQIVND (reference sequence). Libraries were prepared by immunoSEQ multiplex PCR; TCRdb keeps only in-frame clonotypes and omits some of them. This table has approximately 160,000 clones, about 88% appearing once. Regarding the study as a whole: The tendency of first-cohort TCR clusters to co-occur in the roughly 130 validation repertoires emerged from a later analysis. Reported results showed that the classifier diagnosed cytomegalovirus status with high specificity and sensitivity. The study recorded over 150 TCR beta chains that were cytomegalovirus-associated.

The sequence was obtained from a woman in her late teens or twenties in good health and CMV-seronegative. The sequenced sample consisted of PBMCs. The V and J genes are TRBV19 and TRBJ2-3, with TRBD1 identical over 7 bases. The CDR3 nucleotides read TGTGCCAGTAGTGTGGGGACAGCTAGCACAGATACGCAGTATTTT. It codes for CASSVGTASTDTQYF.